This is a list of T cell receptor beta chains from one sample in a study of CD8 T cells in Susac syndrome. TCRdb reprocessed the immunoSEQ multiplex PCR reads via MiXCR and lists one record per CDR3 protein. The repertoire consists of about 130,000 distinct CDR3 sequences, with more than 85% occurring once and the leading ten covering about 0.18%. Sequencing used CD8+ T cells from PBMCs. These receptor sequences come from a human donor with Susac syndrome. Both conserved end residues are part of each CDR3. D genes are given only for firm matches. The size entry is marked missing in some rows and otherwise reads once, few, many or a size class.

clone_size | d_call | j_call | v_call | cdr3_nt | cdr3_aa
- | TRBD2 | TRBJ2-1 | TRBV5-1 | TGCGCCAGCAGCTTGGCCCTAGCGGGAGGGCCGATCGACAATGAGCAGTTCTTC | CASSLALAGGPIDNEQFF
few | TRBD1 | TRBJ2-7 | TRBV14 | TGTGCCAGCAGTTCGACAGGGACCGAGCAGTACTTC | CASSSTGTEQYF
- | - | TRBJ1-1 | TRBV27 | TGTGCCAGCGGAGGACGGGACCTGGCCACTGAAGCTTTCTTT | CASGGRDLATEAFF
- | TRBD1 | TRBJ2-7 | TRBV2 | TGTGCCAGGAGTCCCGGGACAGGGGGAAGCTCCTACGAGCAGTACTTC | CARSPGTGGSSYEQYF
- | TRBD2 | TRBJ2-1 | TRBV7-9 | TGTGCCAACGAAAAAGGGGCGGGGGACAATGAGCAGTTCTTC | CANEKGAGDNEQFF
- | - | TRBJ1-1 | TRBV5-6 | TGTGCCAGCAGCTTGGCCGCCGGGAAAATGAACACTGAAGCTTTCTTT | CASSLAAGKMNTEAFF
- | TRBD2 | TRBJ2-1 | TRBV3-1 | TGTGCCAGCAGCCAAGAGACTAGCGGGCCTGGCCATGAGCAGTTCTTC | CASSQETSGPGHEQFF
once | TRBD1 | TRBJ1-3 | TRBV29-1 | TGCAGCGTTCCCGAGGGGGCGGATGAAAACACCATATATTTT | CSVPEGADENTIYF
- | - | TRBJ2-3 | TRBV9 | TGTGCCAGCAGCGGCTGGACGGAGACAGATACGCAGTATTTT | CASSGWTETDTQYF
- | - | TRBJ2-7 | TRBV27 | TGTGCCAGCAGTTTCGACGGGGTCAGCTACGAGCAGTACTTC | CASSFDGVSYEQYF
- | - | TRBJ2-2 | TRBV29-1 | TGCAGCGTCACACAAGAGAACACCGGGGAGCTGTTTTTT | CSVTQENTGELFF
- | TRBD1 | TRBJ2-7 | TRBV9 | TGTGCCAGCAGCGTAGTGGGGGACAGTTCCTACGAGCAGTACTTC | CASSVVGDSSYEQYF
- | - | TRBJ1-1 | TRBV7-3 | TGTGCCAGCAGCTTTGAAGTAATAGGGGACACTGAAGCTTTCTTT | CASSFEVIGDTEAFF
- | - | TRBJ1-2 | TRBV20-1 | TGCAGTGCTCCCCCCCCTACGCTAAGCTATGGCTACACCTTC | CSAPPPTLSYGYTF
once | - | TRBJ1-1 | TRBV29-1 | TGCAGCGCCACCGGACTAGACCCTGAAGCTTTCTTT | CSATGLDPEAFF
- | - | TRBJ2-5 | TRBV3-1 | TGTGCCAGCAGCCCACCTTTATGGGCGGAGACCCAGTACTTC | CASSPPLWAETQYF
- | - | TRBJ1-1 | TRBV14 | TGTGCCAGCAGCCAAGCGGTTGAAGCTTTCTTT | CASSQAVEAFF
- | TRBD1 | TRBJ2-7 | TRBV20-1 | TGCAGTGCTAGAGTCTACGACAGGGGTAGCTACGAGCAGTACTTC | CSARVYDRGSYEQYF
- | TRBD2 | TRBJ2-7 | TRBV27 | TGTGCCAGCAGTTTAAGTAGCGGGACCCTCTACGAGCAGTACTTC | CASSLSSGTLYEQYF
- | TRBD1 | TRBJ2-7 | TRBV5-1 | TGCGCCAGCACCGGAACAGGGGGTGATTCCTACGAGCAGTACTTC | CASTGTGGDSYEQYF
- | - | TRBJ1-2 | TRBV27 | TGTGCCAGCATGGGGGCGGGGGATGGGGGCTATGGCTACACCTTC | CASMGAGDGGYGYTF
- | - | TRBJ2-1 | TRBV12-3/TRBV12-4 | TGTGCCAGCAGTTTAGTGTTCGTGGAGAATGAGCAGTTCTTC | CASSLVFVENEQFF
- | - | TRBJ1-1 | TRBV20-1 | TGCAGTGCTAGAGATATGGGAAAAGCGCTATTTACTGAAGCTTTCTTT | CSARDMGKALFTEAFF
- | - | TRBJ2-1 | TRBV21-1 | TGTGCCAGCAGCAAAGGGGAGCGGGTCAATGAGCAGTTCTTC | CASSKGERVNEQFF
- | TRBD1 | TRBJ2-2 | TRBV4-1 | TGCGCCAGCAGCGGGGGACAGGGAATGACCGGGGAGCTGTTTTTT | CASSGGQGMTGELFF
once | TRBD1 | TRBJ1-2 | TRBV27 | TGTGCCAGCAGTTCCTTAGGGACAGGAAGTTATAACTATGGCTACACCTTC | CASSSLGTGSYNYGYTF
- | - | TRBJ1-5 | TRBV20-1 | TGCAGTGCTAGCCAGGAGAATCAGCCCCAGCATTTT | CSASQENQPQHF
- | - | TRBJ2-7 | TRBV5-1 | TGCGCCAGCAGCGGGGTCGTGGCCAGACTCTACGAGCAGTACTTC | CASSGVVARLYEQYF
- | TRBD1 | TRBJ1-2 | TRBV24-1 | TGTGCCACCTATACCGGGACAGGGCTAACTTCTAACTATGGCTACACCTTC | CATYTGTGLTSNYGYTF
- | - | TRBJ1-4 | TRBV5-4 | TGTGCCAGCAGGGTAGGGCCAACTAAGGAAAAACTGTTTTTT | CASRVGPTKEKLFF
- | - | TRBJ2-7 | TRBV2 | TGTGCCAGCTCTTTCCTGGAGCAGTACTTC | CASSFLEQYF
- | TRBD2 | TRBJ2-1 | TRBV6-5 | TGTGCCAGCAGTCTACAGCGGGAGCACAACAATGAGCAGTTCTTC | CASSLQREHNNEQFF
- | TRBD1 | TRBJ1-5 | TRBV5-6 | TGTGCCAGCAGCTACGACAGGGTAGGTAGTCTAGGCAATCAGCCCCAGCATTTT | CASSYDRVGSLGNQPQHF
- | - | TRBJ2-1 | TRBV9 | TGTGCCAGCAGCGGGCTGAGCTACAATGAGCAGTTCTTC | CASSGLSYNEQFF
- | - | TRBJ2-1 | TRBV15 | TGTGCCACCAGCAGAGGAAGAACCACCTACAATGAGCAGTTCTTC | CATSRGRTTYNEQFF
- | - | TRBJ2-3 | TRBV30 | TGTGCCTGGGGAGACGGGAGACCAGATACGCAGTATTTT | CAWGDGRPDTQYF
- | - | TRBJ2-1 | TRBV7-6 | TGTGCCAGCAGCCAGTCGCCAACCGGGAGCGGGTTCGCCGATAATGAGCAGTTCTTC | CASSQSPTGSGFADNEQFF
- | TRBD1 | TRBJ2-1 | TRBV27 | TGTGCCAGCAGTGGGACAGCTTTTTTCATTAGGGATGAGCAGTTCTTC | CASSGTAFFIRDEQFF
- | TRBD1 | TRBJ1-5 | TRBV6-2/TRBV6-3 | TGTGCCAGCAGTTATAGAGACAGGGTCGGTGTTGGTCAGCCCCAGCATTTT | CASSYRDRVGVGQPQHF
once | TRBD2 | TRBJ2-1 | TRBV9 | TGTGCCAGCAGCGTAGGGACTAGCGGGGTGGAGCAGTTCTTC | CASSVGTSGVEQFF
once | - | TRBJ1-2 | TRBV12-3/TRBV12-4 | TGTGCCAGCAGTCACCCGGACAGCTATGGCTACACCTTC | CASSHPDSYGYTF
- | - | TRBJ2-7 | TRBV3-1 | TGTGCCAGCAGCCAAGACGATGGAGGGGCCAGCTACGAGCAGTACTTC | CASSQDDGGASYEQYF
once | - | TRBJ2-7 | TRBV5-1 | TGCGCCAGCAACCCGACAGGATCCTACGAGCAGTACTTC | CASNPTGSYEQYF